These T cell receptor beta chains were read from a single sample in a study of vaccination and CD4 T cells after COVID-19. MiXCR, applied by TCRdb to the PCR reads, yields one record per CDR3 protein. The data contain fewer than 15,000 distinct CDR3 sequences, 40% to 60% of them seen just once; the ten biggest clones take up more than 13%. Their antigens are not known. Source material: CD4+ T cells from blood, cultured in vitro. These receptor sequences come from a human donor who had recovered from COVID-19. Both conserved end residues are part of each CDR3. The order of the fields is D gene, clone size, J gene, V gene, CDR3 DNA, CDR3 protein. The D gene is left open where the match is weak. The size entry is marked missing in some rows and otherwise reads once, few, many or a size class.

d_call: NA
clone_size: NA
j_call: TRBJ2-5
v_call: TRBV2
cdr3_nt: TGTGCCAGCAGTGTGGGCCCCTTGGCTGGAGAGACCCAGTACTTC
cdr3_aa: CASSVGPLAGETQYF

d_call: NA
clone_size: NA
j_call: TRBJ2-5
v_call: TRBV24-1
cdr3_nt: TGTGCCACCAGTCCGGGACAGGGGGCAAGGGGACTAGCGGGAAGAGAGACCCAGTACTTC
cdr3_aa: CATSPGQGARGLAGRETQYF

d_call: NA
clone_size: NA
j_call: TRBJ2-7
v_call: TRBV28
cdr3_nt: TGTGCCAGCAGTTTATTCGGTAGGGGGTTCGACGAGCAGTACTTC
cdr3_aa: CASSLFGRGFDEQYF

d_call: TRBD2
clone_size: NA
j_call: TRBJ2-5
v_call: TRBV7-8
cdr3_nt: TGTGCCAGCAGCTTGGGAGCGGGAGGAAAAGAGACCCAGTACTTC
cdr3_aa: CASSLGAGGKETQYF

d_call: NA
clone_size: NA
j_call: TRBJ2-7
v_call: TRBV6-1
cdr3_nt: TGTGCCAGCAGAACCCTCCTAACGCAGAAAACCTCCGAGCAGTACTTC
cdr3_aa: CASRTLLTQKTSEQYF

d_call: NA
clone_size: NA
j_call: TRBJ2-7
v_call: TRBV30
cdr3_nt: TGTGCCTGGAGTCGGGGCTCCTACGAGCAGTACTTC
cdr3_aa: CAWSRGSYEQYF

d_call: NA
clone_size: few
j_call: TRBJ2-6
v_call: TRBV7-8
cdr3_nt: TGTGCCAGCAGCTTGTCATTCGGGTATTCCTCTGGGGCCAACGTCCTGACTTTC
cdr3_aa: CASSLSFGYSSGANVLTF

d_call: NA
clone_size: NA
j_call: TRBJ1-4
v_call: TRBV30
cdr3_nt: TGTGCCTGGAGAGATGAAAAACTGTTTTTT
cdr3_aa: CAWRDEKLFF

d_call: NA
clone_size: NA
j_call: TRBJ1-2
v_call: TRBV6-5
cdr3_nt: TGTGCCAGCAGTTACGGAGACGCCAGGGGCACCTATGGCTACACCTTC
cdr3_aa: CASSYGDARGTYGYTF

d_call: NA
clone_size: few
j_call: TRBJ1-5
v_call: TRBV2
cdr3_nt: TGTGCCAGCAGAGTCGATGGGGCCCAGCATTTT
cdr3_aa: CASRVDGAQHF

d_call: NA
clone_size: few
j_call: TRBJ2-3
v_call: TRBV10-3
cdr3_nt: TGTGCCATCAGTGAGTTAAGAGGCAGCACAGATACGCAGTATTTT
cdr3_aa: CAISELRGSTDTQYF

d_call: NA
clone_size: few
j_call: TRBJ1-2
v_call: TRBV20-1
cdr3_nt: TGCAGTGCCCGTTCCGCCGGACGACAGAACTATGGCTACACCTTC
cdr3_aa: CSARSAGRQNYGYTF

d_call: TRBD1
clone_size: few
j_call: TRBJ1-2
v_call: TRBV19
cdr3_nt: TGTGCCACCGGTACGGGACAGAAGTTCTATGGCTACACCTTC
cdr3_aa: CATGTGQKFYGYTF

d_call: NA
clone_size: NA
j_call: TRBJ2-7
v_call: TRBV7-2
cdr3_nt: TGTGCCAGCAGACTAGACCCCCTCTCCTACGAGCAGTACTTC
cdr3_aa: CASRLDPLSYEQYF

d_call: NA
clone_size: NA
j_call: TRBJ2-7
v_call: TRBV7-9
cdr3_nt: TGTGCCAGCAGCTTAGATCCGGACGAGCAGTACTTC
cdr3_aa: CASSLDPDEQYF

d_call: NA
clone_size: NA
j_call: TRBJ2-6
v_call: TRBV6-2/TRBV6-3
cdr3_nt: TGTGCCAGCAGTTACTTATCGTTAGCTGGGGCCAACGTCCTGACTTTC
cdr3_aa: CASSYLSLAGANVLTF

d_call: NA
clone_size: few
j_call: TRBJ1-4
v_call: TRBV12-3/TRBV12-4
cdr3_nt: TGTGCCAGCAGTTTAGGGGGGACTAATGAAAAACTGTTTTTT
cdr3_aa: CASSLGGTNEKLFF

d_call: TRBD2
clone_size: NA
j_call: TRBJ2-5
v_call: TRBV29-1
cdr3_nt: TGCAGCGTTCCCGAGCGGGGACCTTGGGGAGAGACCCAGTACTTC
cdr3_aa: CSVPERGPWGETQYF

d_call: NA
clone_size: NA
j_call: TRBJ2-7
v_call: TRBV20-1
cdr3_nt: TGCAGTGCTCACAGTAGCTCCTACGAGCAGTACTTC
cdr3_aa: CSAHSSSYEQYF

d_call: TRBD2
clone_size: NA
j_call: TRBJ2-1
v_call: TRBV30
cdr3_nt: TGTGCCTGGGGGGTGCCTAGCGGGAGGATGGATGAGCAGTTCTTC
cdr3_aa: CAWGVPSGRMDEQFF